The present T cell receptor beta chain was sequenced within a study of T cells in Graves' hyperthyroidism and ophthalmopathy. General study findings and limits: Blood also contained most expanded thyroid clonotypes above 0.001.

Using RNA transcripts as the source, TCR beta CDR3 regions were amplified. Initially, a first-round RT-PCR of the TCR CDR3 employed the HTBI primer set. TCRdb processed the multiplex PCR reads anew with MiXCR; each CDR3 protein has one entry. The table records about 420,000 distinct CDR3 sequences, roughly 13% of them present only once. The length of the CDR3 is 13 residues. Trimming pared 4 bases from V and 7 bases from J, leaving 11 bases between. CDR1 and CDR2 from the germline V gene are ENHRY and SYGVKD. Patients were aged 18 to 65, had disease duration under 2 months, and had newly diagnosed hyperthyroidism. Only a few counts were recorded for this clonotype. Its target is unknown.

This sequence joins TRBV10-3 and TRBJ2-1; tentatively, D is TRBD1 (6 bases). Sequencing was done on a sample of blood. This receptor was obtained from a woman aged 18-29 years with Graves' hyperthyroidism. The CDR3 DNA sequence: TGTGCCATCAGTGGGGGACAAATAAATGAGCAGTTCTTC. It is translated as CAISGGQINEQFF.